The present entry profiles one TCR beta chain with its context. The table came from immunoSEQ multiplex PCR; TCRdb's copy has only in-frame clones and leaves some out. The data hold 150,000 to 170,000 clones, with roughly 94% observed a single time. The data derive from a study of control samples from healthy donors and cancer patients. This CDR3 has 14 residues. Trimming took 2 bases from V and 3 from J, leaving 10 bases between them. Germline CDR1 and CDR2: SGHTA and FQGNSA. Source material: blood. The V gene is TRBV7-2, the J gene TRBJ1-1, with a tentative D call TRBD1 (5 bases). The source of this sequence is a man between 35 and 55 years old in good health. The CDR3 is CASSLRGSHTEAFF. The CDR3 DNA follows: TGTGCCAGCAGCTTAAGGGGCAGCCACACTGAAGCTTTCTTT.